Below, 12 T cell receptor beta chains from the same sample are listed, as sequenced in a study of T cells after yellow fever vaccination. Using its own MiXCR run on the 5' RACE reads, TCRdb lists one record per CDR3 protein. The sample has 250,000 to 300,000 distinct CDR3 sequences, about an eighth seen once. Sequenced material: CD4+ T cells sorted from PBMCs, taken 45 days after the yellow fever booster vaccination. Receptors originate from a man younger than 45 who received the YFV17D yellow fever vaccine.

This clonotype was recorded at least ten times. The chain recombines TRBV5-1 with TRBJ2-7; D not certain. V lost 0 bases and J 0 bases, leaving 7 bases between the germline ends. The CDR3 sequence is 14 residues long. Germline V gene lookup returns CDR1 SGHRS and CDR2 YFSETQ. DNA of the CDR3: TGCGCCAGCAGCTTGGCCCCAGACTCCTACGAGCAGTACTTC. It codes for CASSLAPDSYEQYF.

The rearrangement links TRBV29-1 to TRBJ2-2; 8 nucleotides align to TRBD1. With 8 bases clipped from V and 5 bases from J, the junction kept 7 bases outside the gene matches. Per the germline V gene, CDR1 is SQVTM and CDR2 is ANQGSEA. The length of the CDR3 is 13 residues. The DNA of the CDR3 is TGCAGCTGCGGACAGGGCTTTACCGGGGAGCTGTTTTTT. Amino acid sequence: CSCGQGFTGELFF.

The rearrangement uses TRBV5-1 and TRBJ2-7; D gene unclear. The ends were cut back, 1 base at V and 0 bases at J, with 8 bases in the middle. The germline V gene encodes CDR1 SGHRS and CDR2 YFSETQ. The CDR3 is 14 residues long. Here the CDR3 reads CASSLRQNSYEQYF. CDR3 DNA sequence: TGCGCCAGCAGCTTGCGCCAGAACTCCTACGAGCAGTACTTC.

This clonotype was seen more than once but under ten times. The V gene is TRBV7-2, the J gene TRBJ2-1, with D possibly called TRBD1 or TRBD2 (5 bases each). This CDR3 is built from 14 residues. V was shortened by 4 bases and J by 3 bases, with 10 bases between the two germline ends. CDR1 SGHTA and CDR2 FQGNSA come from the germline V gene. This chain's CDR3 is CASSSRDGYNEQFF. The CDR3 bases are TGTGCCAGCAGCTCCCGGGACGGCTACAATGAGCAGTTCTTC.

The V call is TRBV28, the J call TRBJ2-7; D call uncertain. The CDR3 is made up of 14 amino acids. The V and J ends lost 6 bases and 0 bases respectively, with 12 bases between them. The germline gives CDR1 MDHEN, CDR2 SYDVKM. CDR3 sequence (DNA): TGTGCCAGCAGCCGCCTCGGCCTCTCCTACGAGCAGTACTTC. This sequence encodes CASSRLGLSYEQYF.

The sample holds a few counts of this clonotype. The CDR3: CASSPGLYEQYF. The DNA of the CDR3 is TGTGCCAGCTCACCAGGGCTCTACGAGCAGTACTTC. The V call is TRBV18, the J call TRBJ2-7, with unresolved D. From germline, CDR1 is KGHSH and CDR2 LQKENI. CDR3 length: 12 residues. The ends were cut back, 2 bases at V and 3 bases at J, with 5 bases in the middle.

The chain is built from TRBV7-9 and TRBJ2-1; 8 bases fit TRBD2. The V segment lost 6 bases and the J segment 9 bases; nucleotides outside the gene matches: 4. The length of the CDR3 is 12 residues. Germline V gene lookup returns CDR1 SEHNR and CDR2 FQNEAQ (reference sequence). CDR3 residues: CASRETSVEQFF. The DNA for the CDR3 is TGTGCCAGCAGGGAGACTAGCGTTGAGCAGTTCTTC. Supplemented by reference TRBV7-9 and TRBJ2-1, the full variable domain reads DTGVSQNPRHKITKRGQNVTFRCDPISEHNRLYWYRQTLGQGPEFLTYFQNEAQLEKSRLLSDRFSAERPKGSFSTLEIQRTEQGDSAMYLCASRETSVEQFFGPGTRLTVL.

This clonotype was observed at least ten times. J is TRBJ2-5 and V is TRBV20-1; TRBD2 might be the D (6 bases). The germline V gene has CDR1 DFQATT and CDR2 SNEGSKA (reference sequence). V lost 1 base and J 5 bases, leaving 17 bases between the germline ends. The CDR3 length is 15 residues. The DNA for the CDR3 is TGCAGTGCTAGAGCCACCGGGACTCTAGGGGAGACCCAGTACTTC. Residues: CSARATGTLGETQYF.

This clonotype was seen at least ten times. Germline and junction disagree at one end, which may indicate a read error. This rearrangement joins TRBV5-1 to TRBJ2-5; D ambiguous. The CDR3 covers 12 residues. Germline loops: CDR1 SGHRS, CDR2 YFSETQ. The CDR3 loop reads CASSLDRETQYF. In nucleotides, the CDR3 is TGTGCCAGCAGTTTAGATAGGGAGACCCAGTACTTC.

Only a few counts were recorded for this clonotype. The genes are TRBV3-1 and TRBJ2-7, with 8 bases identical to TRBD2. The trim removed 0 bases at V and 2 bases at J, leaving 9 bases unmatched. The CDR3 has 17 residues. CDR1 and CDR2 (germline): LGHDT, YNNKEL (reference sequence). CDR3 loop: CASSQESGGLLPYEQYF. CDR3 nucleotides: TGTGCCAGCAGCCAAGAGTCGGGGGGGCTCCTACCCTACGAGCAGTACTTC.

This clonotype turned up a few times. J is TRBJ2-1 and V is TRBV7-8; unclear D gene. The CDR3 length is 15 residues. Germline V gene data show CDR1 as SGHVS and CDR2 as FQNEAQ. The ends were cut back, 5 bases at V and 2 bases at J, with 13 bases in the middle. CDR3 residues: CASSADPGPYNEQFF. CDR3 DNA sequence: TGTGCCAGCAGCGCAGACCCGGGCCCCTACAATGAGCAGTTCTTC.

This clonotype was detected a few times. The chain uses TRBV4-2 and TRBJ2-3; D may be TRBD2 (6 bases). Between the trimmed V and J ends, which lost 7 bases and 0 bases, there was a span of 17 bases. CDR1 and CDR2 (germline): LGHNA, YNFKEQ. The CDR3 loop spans 16 amino acids. Here the CDR3 reads CASTPHSGTSTDTQYF. Here the CDR3 DNA reads TGTGCCAGCACCCCCCATAGCGGAACTAGCACAGATACGCAGTATTTT.